These 32 T cell receptor beta chains were sequenced from one sample in a study of T cell changes during pregnancy in multiple sclerosis. Sequencing used immunoSEQ multiplex PCR; TCRdb keeps in-frame clones, though not all of them. The sample has some 27,000 clones, about 89% seen once; the top ten hold 0.5% to 0.6%. The sample here was CD4+ T cells from peripheral blood mononuclear cells, taken in the first trimester of pregnancy. These receptors were taken from a female donor in good health, enrolled as a control in a pregnancy study.

The V and J genes are TRBV28 and TRBJ2-7; D uncertain. Trimming pared 5 bases from V and 6 bases from J, leaving 11 bases between. The CDR3 loop spans 12 amino acids. Germline loops: CDR1 MDHEN, CDR2 SYDVKM. The chain's CDR3 is CASSLGLSEQYF. The CDR3 DNA is TGTGCCAGCAGTCTAGGATTGAGCGAGCAGTACTTC.

The rearrangement uses TRBV11-2 and TRBJ2-1; TRBD1 is a possible D gene (6 bases). Germline V lookup: CDR1 SGHAT, CDR2 FQNNGV. This CDR3 contains 16 residues. Trimming cost V 0 bases and J 5 bases, with 14 bases left between them. The chain's CDR3 is CASSLDGGRGHNEQFF. CDR3 sequence (DNA): TGTGCCAGCAGCTTAGATGGGGGCAGGGGCCACAATGAGCAGTTCTTC.

The J gene is TRBJ1-2, the V gene TRBV28; 8 bases are shared with TRBD1. This CDR3 has 13 residues. The germline gives CDR1 MDHEN, CDR2 SYDVKM. The J segment lost 2 bases and the V segment lost 7 bases, leaving 3 bases of the junction unmatched. The CDR3 coding sequence is TGTGCCAGCAATACAGGGGGAAACTATGGCTACACCTTC. Amino acid sequence: CASNTGGNYGYTF.

The gene calls are TRBV6-4 and TRBJ2-1; 12 bases match TRBD2. Per the germline V gene, CDR1 is MRHNA and CDR2 is SNTAGT. V trimming: 0 bases; J trimming: 6 bases; junction bases outside the gene matches: 0. The CDR3 is 15 amino acids. The CDR3 loop is CASSDSTSGSNEQFF. CDR3 in DNA: TGTGCCAGCAGTGACTCGACTAGCGGGAGCAATGAGCAGTTCTTC.

This chain connects TRBV5-1 to TRBJ2-7, with 11 bases identical to TRBD1. This CDR3 region has 16 residues. After removal of 1 base from V and 4 bases from J, the junction contained 7 bases not matched to a gene. The V gene's germline CDR1 is SGHRS and CDR2 YFSETQ. CDR3 nucleotide sequence: TGCGCCAGCAGCTTGACGTTCGGACAGGGGGCGTACGAGCAGTACTTC. Translated: CASSLTFGQGAYEQYF.

J is TRBJ2-5 and V is TRBV5-1; weak D call: TRBD1 (6 bases). This CDR3 comprises 15 residues. V gave up 0 bases and J gave up 4 bases, with 13 bases separating them. Per the germline V gene, CDR1 is SGHRS and CDR2 is YFSETQ. Here the CDR3 DNA reads TGCGCCAGCAGCTTGGGACAGGCCCCACTAGAGACCCAGTACTTC. Protein sequence: CASSLGQAPLETQYF.

The rearrangement uses TRBV11-2 and TRBJ2-5; tentatively, D is TRBD2 (5 bases). CDR3 length: 14 amino acids. Germline V lookup: CDR1 SGHAT, CDR2 FQNNGV. V lost 2 bases, J lost 2 bases, and 9 bases lay in between. Here the CDR3 reads CASSLSSGQETQYF. CDR3 coding DNA: TGTGCCAGCAGCTTAAGTTCGGGACAAGAGACCCAGTACTTC.

This clone occurred a few times. The rearrangement joins TRBV30 to TRBJ1-6; the D is unclear. The CDR3 has 13 residues. Germline V gene sequence: CDR1 GTSNPN, CDR2 SVGIG (reference sequence). V lost 5 bases and J 7 bases, leaving 12 bases between the germline ends. The CDR3 DNA reads as TGTGCCTGGGCGGAAACACGGAATTCACCCCTCCACTTT. Its translation: CAWAETRNSPLHF.

This clone has only one observation. J is TRBJ2-6 and V is TRBV19; D is perhaps TRBD1 (5 bases). Germline V gene data show CDR1 as LNHDA and CDR2 as SQIVND (reference sequence). Trimming stripped 6 bases from V and 1 base from J, with 13 bases between. The CDR3 totals 16 residues. DNA for the CDR3: TGTGCCAGTAGCCGAGACAGCTCTTCTGGGGCCAACGTCCTGACTTTC. It yields the protein CASSRDSSSGANVLTF. Variable domain in full (rest from reference TRBV19 and TRBJ2-6): DGGITQSPKYLFRKEGQNVTLSCEQNLNHDAMYWYRQDPGQGLRLIYYSQIVNDFQKGDIAEGYSVSREKKESFPLTVTSAQKNPTAFYLCASSRDSSSGANVLTFGAGSRLTVL.

The chain employs TRBV6-6 and TRBJ1-2, with D possibly TRBD1 on 5 matching bases. Germline V gene lookup returns CDR1 MNHNY and CDR2 SVGAGI (reference sequence). The CDR3 spans 15 residues. Between the trimmed V and J ends, which lost 2 bases and 3 bases, there was a span of 13 bases. CDR3 amino acids: CASSYGGAGDYGYTF. The CDR3 DNA reads as TGTGCCAGCAGTTACGGCGGGGCGGGAGACTATGGCTACACCTTC.

This clone was seen just once. J is TRBJ2-7 and V is TRBV6-1; 9 bases align to TRBD1. J lost 5 bases, V lost 3 bases, and 8 bases had no gene match. The CDR3 sequence is 15 residues long. CDR1 and CDR2 (germline): MNHNS, SASEGT. CDR3 loop: CASSEPGQGSDEQYF. For the CDR3, the DNA is TGTGCCAGCAGTGAGCCGGGACAGGGATCCGACGAGCAGTACTTC.

The V call is TRBV7-9, the J call TRBJ2-7; maybe TRBD1 (5 bases). The CDR3 sequence is 12 residues long. Germline CDR1 reads SEHNR; CDR2 reads FQNEAQ (reference sequence). V lost 3 bases and J lost 6, with 9 bases in between. The CDR3 here is CASSLVGVEQYF. CDR3 nucleotide sequence: TGTGCCAGCAGCTTGGTAGGGGTCGAGCAGTACTTC.

This rearrangement joins TRBV2 to TRBJ1-2; 9 bases map to TRBD1. The CDR3 is 14 amino acids. Germline values: CDR1 SNHLY, CDR2 FYNNEI. The V and J ends lost 5 bases and 4 bases, in that order; junction bases with no gene match: 5. The CDR3 is CASSLTGGAYGYTF. The CDR3 DNA reads TGTGCCAGCAGTCTAACAGGGGGCGCCTATGGCTACACCTTC.

V is TRBV5-4 and J is TRBJ2-3; the match to TRBD2 covers 8 bases. Germline V gives CDR1 SGHNT, CDR2 YYREEE (reference sequence). Germline trimming cut 0 bases from V and 4 bases from J; bases unmatched to any gene: 7. The CDR3 length is 16 residues. The CDR3 region has the DNA TGTGCCAGCAGCTTGGTGGGACCAGCGGGAGCAGATACGCAGTATTTT. It codes for CASSLVGPAGADTQYF.

The J gene is TRBJ1-4, the V gene TRBV4-1; TRBD1 agrees at 7 bases. The CDR3 runs to 15 residues. Germline loops: CDR1 MGHRA, CDR2 YSYEKL. With 1 base clipped from V and 8 bases from J, the junction kept 7 bases outside the gene matches. CDR3 in amino acids: CASSQAGQGVEKLFF. CDR3 sequence (DNA): TGCGCCAGCAGCCAAGCCGGGCAGGGGGTGGAAAAACTGTTTTTT.

The V and J genes are TRBV28 and TRBJ2-7, with D perhaps matching TRBD2 (5 bases). The germline V gene encodes CDR1 MDHEN and CDR2 SYDVKM. This CDR3 is 15 amino acids long. Deletions cut 6 bases from V and 0 bases from J, with 15 bases between. CDR3 region: CASSPVTGSSYEQYF. In nucleotides, the CDR3 is TGTGCCAGCAGCCCCGTAACGGGAAGCTCCTACGAGCAGTACTTC.

The V gene is TRBV9, the J gene TRBJ2-3, with 7 bases that match TRBD2. V shed 2 bases, J shed 4 bases, and the junction held 4 bases outside the gene matches. CDR3 size: 14 residues. Germline V CDR1 and CDR2: SGDLS, YYNGEE. In DNA, the CDR3 is TGTGCCAGCAGCGTTTCTAGCGGTGCAGATACGCAGTATTTT. Translating gives CASSVSSGADTQYF.

The CDR3 is CASSGDSKNIQYF. In DNA, the CDR3 is TGTGCCAGCTCGGGGGACAGTAAAAACATTCAGTACTTC. J is TRBJ2-4 and V is TRBV18; 7 bases align to TRBD1. The CDR3 has 13 residues. The germline V gene encodes CDR1 KGHSH and CDR2 LQKENI. V dropped 6 bases and J dropped 4; count of bases not matched to a gene: 3.

The gene calls are TRBV7-8 and TRBJ1-1, with no clear D. Germline CDR1 and CDR2: SGHVS and FQNEAQ. Trimming removed 5 bases at V and 2 bases at J, with 12 bases between. The CDR3 spans 14 residues. The CDR3 region is CASSPGGRNTEAFF. The CDR3 coding sequence is TGTGCCAGCAGCCCGGGAGGGCGAAACACTGAAGCTTTCTTT.

Details on this clone: One end of the junction varies from germline; a read error may be responsible. Other DNA variants within this sample encode the same CDR3. V usage is TRBV7-2 and J usage is TRBJ2-1; possible D gene TRBD2, 6 bases. CDR1 is SGHTA and CDR2 is FQGNSA in the germline V gene. The CDR3 sequence is 15 residues long. CDR3 residues: CASRLRRDPYNEQFF. The CDR3 region has the DNA TGTGCCAGCAGACTCCGGCGGGACCCTTACAATGAACAGTTCTTC.

The CDR3 DNA follows: TGCGCCAGCAGCTTGGTCGGGACAGGGGGCTATGGCTACACCTTC. Translation gives CASSLVGTGGYGYTF. J is TRBJ1-2 and V is TRBV5-1; 11 bases are a match to TRBD1. Germline assignment: CDR1 SGHRS and CDR2 YFSETQ. The CDR3 runs to 15 residues. J lost 4 bases, V lost 0 bases, and 2 bases had no gene match. The entire variable domain, with the rest obtained from reference TRBV5-1 and TRBJ1-2, is as follows: KAGVTQTPRYLIKTRGQQVTLSCSPISGHRSVSWYQQTPGQGLQFLFEYFSETQRNKGNFPGRFSGRQFSNSRSEMNVSTLELGDSALYLCASSLVGTGGYGYTFGSGTRLTVV.

This clone was observed once. This sequence joins TRBV7-9 and TRBJ2-5; 8 nucleotides align to TRBD1. V was pared by 3 bases and J by 2 bases, with 5 bases of the junction left unmatched. The CDR3 is made up of 15 amino acids. Germline loops: CDR1 SEHNR, CDR2 FQNEAQ (reference sequence). The CDR3 sequence is CASSFWTGLQETQYF. The CDR3 nucleotides read TGTGCCAGCAGCTTTTGGACAGGGCTTCAAGAGACCCAGTACTTC.

CDR3 region: CASSRGGRETQYF. The CDR3 DNA reads TGTGCCAGCAGTCGCGGGGGCCGGGAGACCCAGTACTTC. This chain connects TRBV2 to TRBJ2-5; TRBD2 might be the D (7 bases). Trimming took off 5 bases at V and 5 bases at J, with 12 bases between the two ends. The CDR3 runs 13 residues. Germline CDR1 is SNHLY and CDR2 is FYNNEI. The whole variable domain, remainder taken from reference TRBV2 and TRBJ2-5, is EPEVTQTPSHQVTQMGQEVILRCVPISNHLYFYWYRQILGQKVEFLVSFYNNEISEKSEIFDDQFSVERPDGSNFTLKIRSTKLEDSAMYFCASSRGGRETQYFGPGTRLLVL.

The genes are TRBV10-3 and TRBJ1-2, with D hard to call. Trimming took 3 bases from V and 0 from J, leaving 8 bases between them. Germline CDR1 and CDR2: ENHRY and SYGVKD. The CDR3 totals 14 residues. The CDR3 sequence is CAISDRQANYGYTF. CDR3 sequence (DNA): TGTGCCATCAGTGACAGGCAAGCTAACTATGGCTACACCTTC.

V is TRBV6-1 and J is TRBJ1-2; a possible D gene is TRBD1 (5 bases). The CDR3 runs to 16 residues. Between the trimmed V and J ends, which lost 2 bases and 5 bases, there was a span of 18 bases. The germline gives CDR1 MNHNS, CDR2 SASEGT. The CDR3 spells CASSESSTGGGYGYTF. As DNA, the CDR3 is TGTGCCAGCAGTGAAAGTTCGACGGGCGGGGGGTATGGCTACACCTTC.

The V call is TRBV19, the J call TRBJ2-3; TRBD2 agrees at 14 bases. CDR3 length equals 17 residues. V lost 6 bases and J lost 3; bases outside the gene matches: 8. The germline V gene has CDR1 LNHDA and CDR2 SQIVND (reference sequence). The CDR3 sequence is CASSPIRTSGRTDTQYF. CDR3 coding DNA: TGTGCCAGTAGCCCGATCCGGACTAGCGGGAGGACAGATACGCAGTATTTT.

This clone was counted once. The chain couples TRBV2 to TRBJ2-1; D gene unclear. This CDR3 has 15 residues. Germline CDR1 and CDR2: SNHLY and FYNNEI. V was shortened by 3 bases and J by 0 bases, with 9 bases between the two germline ends. The CDR3 region is CASSDHLSSYNEQFF. CDR3 nucleotides: TGTGCCAGCAGTGATCACCTGAGCTCCTACAATGAGCAGTTCTTC.

V gene TRBV7-6 combines with J gene TRBJ2-3; 10 bases match TRBD2. Trimming at V came to 5 bases and at J to 1 base, leaving 6 bases not matched to a gene. The CDR3 has 16 residues. Germline loops: CDR1 SGHVS, CDR2 FNYEAQ. The CDR3 sequence: CASSPVGLAGTDTQYF. The CDR3 nucleotides are TGTGCCAGCAGCCCCGTAGGACTAGCGGGCACAGATACGCAGTATTTT.

This rearrangement joins TRBV10-3 to TRBJ2-5; D is perhaps TRBD1 (5 bases). The CDR3 is 14 residues long. Germline V lookup: CDR1 ENHRY, CDR2 SYGVKD. Trimming stripped 8 bases from V and 6 bases from J, with 19 bases between. CDR3 region: CAISDSSREKTQYF. The CDR3 coding sequence is TGTGCCATCTCTGACAGTTCCAGAGAAAAGACCCAGTACTTC.

The chain carries TRBV15 and TRBJ1-5; weak D call: TRBD1 (6 bases). This CDR3 is built from 15 residues. Germline V gene lookup returns CDR1 LNHNV and CDR2 YYDKDF (reference sequence). Trimming left V 3 bases short and J 1 base short, with 10 bases between. The CDR3, as DNA: TGTGCCACCAGCAGCGGGACACCCAGCAATCAGCCCCAGCATTTT. Its protein is CATSSGTPSNQPQHF.

The rearrangement uses TRBV9 and TRBJ2-7; possibly TRBD2 for D (6 bases). Germline V lookup: CDR1 SGDLS, CDR2 YYNGEE. The CDR3 totals 15 residues. V shed 0 bases and J shed 2 bases, with 12 bases lying between them. The CDR3 loop reads CASSVGGTVTYEQYF. In DNA, the CDR3 is TGTGCCAGCAGCGTAGGAGGGACTGTGACCTACGAGCAGTACTTC.

This clone was seen only once. V is TRBV5-1 and J is TRBJ2-1, with 7 bases fitting TRBD2. Unmatched junction bases numbered 8, after V lost 6 bases and J lost 8 bases. Germline V gene data show CDR1 as SGHRS and CDR2 as YFSETQ. This CDR3 spans 13 amino acids. In DNA form, the CDR3 reads TGCGCCAGCAAGGCGGGGGAGAGCGATGAGCAGTTCTTC. Translated: CASKAGESDEQFF. The variable domain in full, completed from reference TRBV5-1 and TRBJ2-1, reads KAGVTQTPRYLIKTRGQQVTLSCSPISGHRSVSWYQQTPGQGLQFLFEYFSETQRNKGNFPGRFSGRQFSNSRSEMNVSTLELGDSALYLCASKAGESDEQFFGPGTRLTVL.